This entry describes one T cell receptor beta chain. Source study methods: Using reference gene primer amplification, nucleated cell counts were estimated. Profiled with immunoSEQ multiplex PCR; TCRdb holds only in-frame clones, not every one. V and J calls and clone size are given by that table; D and trimming were obtained from the DNA. The data hold more than 110,000 clones, with over 75% observed a single time. This sample is part of a study of blood T cell repertoires in COVID-19. About the study: COVID-19 samples, acute and convalescent, were from the United States, Italy and Spain. T cells, B-cell-depleted T cells, or PBMCs provided the cDNA or gDNA that served as material.

V lost 5 bases and J 4 bases, leaving 14 bases between the germline ends. The CDR3 is 15 residues long. CDR1 is SGHAT and CDR2 is FQNNGV in the germline V gene. The V and J genes are TRBV11-2 and TRBJ2-2; TRBD2 might be the D (6 bases). The source of this sequence is a human donor in a cohort sampled during active COVID-19. The sequencing sample was made of peripheral blood. The CDR3 DNA reads TGTGCCAGCAGCCCTTTCGCGGGGCCCACCGGGGAGCTGTTTTTT. Amino acids: CASSPFAGPTGELFF.